These 11 T cell receptor beta chains came from one sample sequenced in a study of blood T cell repertoires in COVID-19. Produced via immunoSEQ multiplex PCR; TCRdb's table is partial and in-frame only. The table lists hundreds of thousands of clones, roughly four fifths of them singletons. The specimen was PBMCs or T cells enriched from blood (not recorded which). The source is a woman between 45 and 60 years old who had been exposed to COVID-19.

On this clone: The sample holds other DNA sequences that translate to the same CDR3. This chain links TRBV5-1 with TRBJ1-4; no reliable D call. V lost 0 bases to trimming and J lost 4 bases, with 7 bases between them. The CDR3 sequence is 14 residues long. CDR1 and CDR2 from the germline V gene are SGHRS and YFSETQ. For the CDR3, the DNA is TGCGCCAGCAGCTTGGGACGGGGTAATGAAAAACTGTTTTTT. It is translated as CASSLGRGNEKLFF.

The rearrangement joins TRBV5-1 to TRBJ1-4; 8 nucleotides match TRBD1. V trimming: 0 bases; J trimming: 7 bases; junction bases outside the gene matches: 2. This CDR3 is 14 amino acids long. Germline-derived CDR1 and CDR2 are SGHRS and YFSETQ. The CDR3 nucleotides read TGCGCCAGCAGCTTGGTAACAGGGGGTGAAAAACTGTTTTTT. It yields the protein CASSLVTGGEKLFF.

The chain couples TRBV21-1 to TRBJ1-1. TRBV21-1 is marked as a pseudogene. The CDR3 has 16 residues. The CDR3 sequence: CASSEGPSEGNTEAFF. CDR3 nucleotides: TGTGCCAGCAGCGAAGGCCCTAGTGAAGGCAACACTGAAGCTTTCTTT.

The genes are TRBV5-5 and TRBJ1-1; a weak D match, TRBD1 (5 bases). CDR3 length: 14 amino acids. CDR1 and CDR2 (germline): SGHKS, YYEKEE (reference sequence). The V end lost 2 bases, the J end lost 11 bases, and 19 bases lay between the germline ends. The CDR3 region has the DNA TGTGCCAGCAGCTTTAAAACTACAGGTACGTCGGCTTTCTTT. This encodes CASSFKTTGTSAFF.

This chain joins TRBV28 and TRBJ2-1; weak D call: TRBD1 (6 bases). V lost 6 bases to trimming and J lost 1 base, with 13 bases between them. CDR1 and CDR2 from the germline V gene are MDHEN and SYDVKM. The CDR3 consists of 15 residues. The CDR3 loop is CASRPGDGSYNEQFF. The CDR3 coding sequence is TGTGCCAGCAGGCCAGGGGATGGGTCCTACAATGAGCAGTTCTTC.

Remarks on this clone: Its ends do not fully match the called genes, so a read error is possible. The genes are TRBV29-1 and TRBJ1-2; D is perhaps TRBD1 (5 bases). CDR1 and CDR2 from the germline V gene are SQVTM and ANQGSEA. The CDR3 is made up of 14 amino acids. DNA for the CDR3: TGCAGCGTTCAAGAAAGCAGGGCACGCTATGGCTACACCTTC. This translates into CSVQESRARYGYTF.

This chain uses TRBV18 with TRBJ2-1, with 7 bases identical to TRBD2. The trim removed 2 bases at V and 10 bases at J, leaving 5 bases unmatched. Germline loops: CDR1 KGHSH, CDR2 LQKENI. The CDR3 covers 13 residues. CDR3 in DNA: TGTGCCAGCTCACCAATCGTCGGGGGGGAGCAGTTCTTC. It is translated as CASSPIVGGEQFF.

V and J are TRBV5-1 and TRBJ1-2, with D possibly being TRBD1 (5 bases). Trimming removed 0 bases from V and 8 bases from J, with 14 bases in between. Looked up from germline, CDR1 is SGHRS and CDR2 is YFSETQ. The CDR3 runs 14 residues. CDR3 bases: TGCGCCAGCAGCTTGGCGACAGTTCAAGAAGGCTACACCTTC. Amino acid sequence: CASSLATVQEGYTF. The full variable domain, rest sourced from reference TRBV5-1 and TRBJ1-2, is KAGVTQTPRYLIKTRGQQVTLSCSPISGHRSVSWYQQTPGQGLQFLFEYFSETQRNKGNFPGRFSGRQFSNSRSEMNVSTLELGDSALYLCASSLATVQEGYTFGSGTRLTVV.

This rearrangement joins TRBV25-1 to TRBJ1-6; D remains ambiguous. The CDR3 covers 15 residues. Trimming took 4 bases from V and 8 from J, leaving 15 bases between them. Germline values: CDR1 MGHDK, CDR2 SYGVNS. CDR3 in amino acids: CASSVSGMSDSPLHF. The CDR3 nucleotides read TGTGCCAGCAGTGTCTCCGGGATGTCAGATTCACCCCTCCACTTT.

The chain carries TRBV7-2 and TRBJ1-1; no clear D. The CDR3 sequence is 13 residues long. Germline-derived CDR1 and CDR2 are SGHTA and FQGNSA. Trimming stripped 4 bases from V and 4 bases from J, with 10 bases between. The CDR3 protein is CASSSLPGTEAFF. CDR3 coding DNA: TGTGCCAGCAGCTCACTCCCAGGCACTGAAGCTTTCTTT. Full variable domain (remainder filled in from reference TRBV7-2 and TRBJ1-1): GAGVSQSPSNKVTEKGKDVELRCDPISGHTALYWYRQSLGQGLEFLIYFQGNSAPDKSGLPSDRFSAERTGGSVSTLTIQRTQQEDSAVYLCASSSLPGTEAFFGQGTRLTVV.

This clone was counted only a few times. V gene TRBV30 combines with J gene TRBJ1-2; no firm D call. The CDR3 has 14 amino acids. V shed 0 bases and J shed 2 bases, with 10 bases lying between them. CDR1 is GTSNPN, CDR2 SVGIG, per germline (reference sequence). The CDR3 DNA reads TGTGCCTGGAGTGTACCGGCACAGAACTATGGCTACACCTTC. Protein sequence: CAWSVPAQNYGYTF.